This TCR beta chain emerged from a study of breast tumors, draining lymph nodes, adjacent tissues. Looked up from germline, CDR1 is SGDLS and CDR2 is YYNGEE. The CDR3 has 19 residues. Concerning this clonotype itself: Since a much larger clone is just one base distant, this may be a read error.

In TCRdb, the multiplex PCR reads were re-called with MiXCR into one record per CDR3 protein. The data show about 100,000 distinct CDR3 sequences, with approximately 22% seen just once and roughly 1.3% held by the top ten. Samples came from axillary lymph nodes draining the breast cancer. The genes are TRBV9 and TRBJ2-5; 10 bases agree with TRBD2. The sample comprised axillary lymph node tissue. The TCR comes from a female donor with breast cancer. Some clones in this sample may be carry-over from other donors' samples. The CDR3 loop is CASSVDPAGGRGGREAQYF. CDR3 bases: TGTGCCAGCAGCGTAGATCCAGCGGGGGGGCGTGGGGGTCGAGAGGCCCAGTACTTC.